This entry concerns a single T cell receptor beta chain. The target antigen is unknown. 60 Vbeta and 13 Jbeta primers were used in PCR. Only in-frame clones appear in the TCRdb table, and some are missing; sequencing was by immunoSEQ multiplex PCR. This table has roughly 150,000 clones, approximately 72% appearing once. These data are taken from a study of cytomegalovirus exposure and HLA in healthy donors. Study-level results: Researchers left out some V segments, among them TRBV6-2 and TRBV6-3, as indistinguishable. As was reported, the HLA-A and HLA-B alleles of most subjects were accurately predicted from TCR beta sequences.

V trimming: 1 base; J trimming: 5 bases; junction bases outside the gene matches: 12. The CDR3 sequence is 17 residues long. Germline V gene lookup returns CDR1 KGHSH and CDR2 LQKENI. The receptor comes from a female donor in good health and CMV-seronegative. Specimen: PBMCs. The genes are TRBV18 and TRBJ2-7; 9 bases align to TRBD1. The CDR3 nucleotides read TGTGCCAGCTCACCACTCACTTGGACAGGGGATGCCCACGAGCAGTACTTC. Its protein product is CASSPLTWTGDAHEQYF.